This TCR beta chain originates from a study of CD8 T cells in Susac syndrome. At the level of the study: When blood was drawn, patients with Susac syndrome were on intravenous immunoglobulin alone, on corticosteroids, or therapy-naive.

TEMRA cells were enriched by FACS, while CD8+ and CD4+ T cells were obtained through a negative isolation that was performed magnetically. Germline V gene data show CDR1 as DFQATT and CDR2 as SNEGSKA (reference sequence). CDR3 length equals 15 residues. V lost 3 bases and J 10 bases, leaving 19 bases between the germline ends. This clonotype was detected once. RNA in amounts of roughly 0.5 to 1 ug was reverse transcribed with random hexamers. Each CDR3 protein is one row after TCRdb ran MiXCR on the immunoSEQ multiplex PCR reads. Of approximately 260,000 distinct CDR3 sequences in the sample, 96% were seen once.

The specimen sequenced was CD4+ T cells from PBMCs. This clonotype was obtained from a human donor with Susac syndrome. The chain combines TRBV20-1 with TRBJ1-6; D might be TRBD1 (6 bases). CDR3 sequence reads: CSASLGGGAWSPLHF. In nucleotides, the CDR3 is TGCAGTGCTAGTTTGGGCGGGGGGGCATGGTCACCCCTCCACTTT.